The subject of this entry is one TCR beta chain. Trimming took 0 bases from V and 5 from J, leaving 8 bases between them. The CDR3 totals 14 residues. The germline gives CDR1 SGHRS, CDR2 YFSETQ. It was RNA transcripts that yielded the amplified TCR beta CDR3 regions. The primer set for the first-round RT-PCR of the TCR CDR3 was HTBI. TCRdb analysed the multiplex PCR reads with MiXCR anew, one entry per CDR3 protein. The sample has hundreds of thousands of distinct CDR3 sequences, roughly 40% seen once. This specimen belongs to a study of T cells in Graves' hyperthyroidism and ophthalmopathy. Together with thyroid ultrasound, orbital computed tomography, serum thyroxine and TRAb, clinical symptoms were used for diagnoses. The PBMCs studied were ones that came from about 9.9 ml fresh peripheral blood.

The receptor was derived from a man younger than 35 with Graves' hyperthyroidism. Material: blood. The chain combines TRBV5-1 with TRBJ2-2, with a possible D match to TRBD1 (6 bases). The CDR3 is CASSLVGQTGELFF. The CDR3, as DNA: TGCGCCAGCAGCTTGGTGGGACAAACCGGGGAGCTGTTTTTT.